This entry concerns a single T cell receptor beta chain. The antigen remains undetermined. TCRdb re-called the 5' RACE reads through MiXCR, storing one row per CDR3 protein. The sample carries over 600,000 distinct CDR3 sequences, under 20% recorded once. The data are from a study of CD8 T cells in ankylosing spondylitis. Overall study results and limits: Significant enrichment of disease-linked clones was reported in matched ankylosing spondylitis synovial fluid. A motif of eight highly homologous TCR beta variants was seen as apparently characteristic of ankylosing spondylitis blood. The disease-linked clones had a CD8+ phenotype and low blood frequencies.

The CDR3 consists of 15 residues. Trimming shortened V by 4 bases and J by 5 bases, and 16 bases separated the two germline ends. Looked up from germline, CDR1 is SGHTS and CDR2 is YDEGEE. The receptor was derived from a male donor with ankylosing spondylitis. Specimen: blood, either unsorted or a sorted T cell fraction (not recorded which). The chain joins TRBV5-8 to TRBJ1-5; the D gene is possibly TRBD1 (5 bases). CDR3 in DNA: TGTGCCAGCAGCCACCCGGGCAGGGAGCATCAGCCCCAGCATTTT. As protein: CASSHPGREHQPQHF.